This TCR beta chain was identified during a study of blood T cell repertoires in COVID-19. The CDR3 spans 15 residues. Germline loops: CDR1 MNHEY, CDR2 SVGAGI. The ends lost 6 bases at V and 3 bases at J; junction bases unmatched: 10. Measured with immunoSEQ multiplex PCR; TCRdb has only the in-frame clones, and not every one. In the table there are about 150,000 clones, more than 80% of which are singletons. Source material: peripheral blood. V and J are TRBV6-5 and TRBJ2-7; 8 nucleotides line up with TRBD1. The receptor was derived from a middle-aged woman with acute or convalescent COVID-19. The CDR3 region is CASSFGQGGYYEQYF. The CDR3 DNA sequence: TGTGCCAGCAGCTTCGGACAGGGAGGCTACTACGAGCAGTACTTC.